The TCR beta chain under discussion was sequenced for a study of regulatory T cells in long-lasting Graves disease. Study-wide points: Lower TCR diversity was seen in persistent Graves' patients than in newly diagnosed ones.

The CDR3 has 16 residues. Trimming removed 3 bases at V and 1 base at J, with 13 bases between. From germline, CDR1 is LNHDA and CDR2 SQIVND (reference sequence). The time point: newly diagnosed GD, antithyroid drugs for less than 3 months. RNA extracted from PBMCs served as the sequencing template. To note about this clonotype: Antigen: not known.

Both iRepertoire HTBI primers and Arm-PCR of CDR3 regions were used to build the TCR beta libraries. TCRdb reanalysed the multiplex PCR reads using MiXCR and keeps one entry per CDR3 protein. The table shows around 360,000 distinct CDR3 sequences, with under 20% occurring only once. The same data also went into a second study, on T cells in Graves' hyperthyroidism and ophthalmopathy. That paper states: Clinical symptoms, serum thyroxine and TRAb, thyroid ultrasound and orbital computed tomography together formed the diagnostic basis. The TCR CDR3 was amplified in a first-round RT-PCR using the HTBI primer set.

This sequence originates from a woman aged 18-29 years with Graves disease. The sequencing here drew on peripheral blood mononuclear cells (PBMCs), taken at new diagnosis, from a patient treated with antithyroid drugs. The V and J genes are TRBV19 and TRBJ2-1; tentative D call: TRBD2 (7 bases). CDR3 sequence (DNA): TGTGCCAGTAGTATCTCGGGGGGCGCATCCTACAATGAGCAGTTCTTC. Translation: CASSISGGASYNEQFF.